This T cell receptor beta chain was retrieved from a study of T cell responses to AZD1222 COVID-19 vaccine. Here immunoSEQ multiplex PCR was the method, and the copy in TCRdb shows in-frame clones only, minus some. This sample has some 190,000 clones; approximately 94% occur once, and the top ten carry approximately 1.5%. The length of the CDR3 is 13 residues. CDR1 and CDR2 (germline): SEHNR, FQNEAQ (reference sequence). Trimming removed 3 bases from V and 2 bases from J, with 7 bases in between. The specimen was peripheral blood, collected 28 days after the second dose of the MenACWY control vaccine. The sequence was obtained from an adult who received the MenACWY meningococcal vaccine as a control. The rearrangement links TRBV7-9 to TRBJ1-1; D unclear. This chain's CDR3 is CASSFGPNTEAFF. The CDR3, as DNA: TGTGCCAGCAGCTTTGGCCCCAACACTGAAGCTTTCTTT.